The 6 T cell receptor beta chains reported below all come from one sample, sequenced in a study of T cells in Graves' hyperthyroidism and ophthalmopathy. What was amplified from RNA transcripts were TCR beta CDR3 regions. The HTBI primer set was used in a first-round RT-PCR of the TCR CDR3. One entry per CDR3 protein, called by TCRdb with MiXCR from the multiplex PCR reads. The sample has around 600,000 distinct CDR3 sequences; roughly 45% are singletons. Sample: peripheral blood or thyroid tissue (not recorded which). The source is an adult man with Graves' disease, either hyperthyroidism or ophthalmopathy (not recorded which).

CDR3 residues: CASSLTAGQGRCTF. CDR3 in DNA: TGTGCCAGCAGCCTAACGGCGGGACAGGGACGGTGCACCTTC. The rearrangement links TRBV14 to TRBJ1-2; 9 bases line up with TRBD1. Germline CDR1 SGHDN, CDR2 FVKESK. With 4 bases clipped from V and 13 bases from J, the junction kept 13 bases outside the gene matches. There are 14 residues in the CDR3.

This clonotype was observed a single time. A much larger clone sits a single nucleotide away, making a read error possible. Since no conserved phenylalanine or tryptophan closes the CDR3, a read error is the likely cause. This chain connects TRBV29-1 to TRBJ1-2; D uncertain. There are 11 residues in the CDR3. V was trimmed by 6 bases and J by 4 bases, leaving 9 bases between them. Looked up from germline, CDR1 is SQVTM and CDR2 is ANQGSEA. CDR3 coding DNA: TGCAGCGTCCGGGCCGTCTATGGCTACACCCTC. This encodes CSVRAVYGYTL.

DNA of the CDR3: TGTGCCAGCAGCTTAGTGGGACAGGGTGAGACAGATACGCAGTATTTT. This gives the protein CASSLVGQGETDTQYF. This chain connects TRBV7-3 to TRBJ2-3; 9 bases line up with TRBD1. V was clipped by 2 bases and J by 3 bases; unmatched bases: 6. The CDR3 length is 16 residues. Germline assignment: CDR1 SGHTA and CDR2 FQGTGA.

This clonotype turned up a few times. V is TRBV11-2 and J is TRBJ1-5, with D possibly matching TRBD1 (6 bases). CDR3 length equals 16 residues. CDR1 and CDR2 from the germline V gene are SGHAT and FQNNGV. Trimming took off 3 bases at V and 6 bases at J, with 18 bases between the two ends. DNA of the CDR3: TGTGCCAGCAGCTTGGCCGGTGAGGGGGGCCTTCAGCCCCAGCATTTT. It codes for CASSLAGEGGLQPQHF.

The table lists this clonotype with a few counts. The DNA for the CDR3 is TGTGCCAGCAGTCCCCCTACCAATCAGCCCCAGCATTTT. It codes for CASSPPTNQPQHF. The J gene is TRBJ1-5, the V gene TRBV28; D is unclear. This CDR3 region has 13 residues. The V end was cut by 5 bases, the J end by 3 bases, with 8 bases between. Germline assignment: CDR1 MDHEN and CDR2 SYDVKM.

The chain recombines TRBV29-1 with TRBJ2-7, with D possibly matching TRBD2 (6 bases). The germline V gene has CDR1 SQVTM and CDR2 ANQGSEA. Deletions cut 4 bases from V and 9 bases from J, with 19 bases between. CDR3 size: 13 residues. The CDR3 coding sequence is TGCAGCGTTGCTCGGGGGAGCATCAACGGGCAGTACTTC. Translating gives CSVARGSINGQYF.